The source of this T cell receptor beta chain is a study of T cell responses to AZD1222 COVID-19 vaccine. Trimming at V came to 3 bases and at J to 0 bases, leaving 1 base not matched to a gene. The CDR3 is 14 amino acids. CDR1 and CDR2 (germline): SGHTA, FQGNSA. TCRdb's copy holds only in-frame clones and misses some; the assay was immunoSEQ multiplex PCR. The sample lists some 130,000 clones, around 90% seen once, with 1.1% in the top ten. Comments on this clone: Its matching antigen is unknown.

Findings and caveats of the study: Dominant at 160-218 and 743-854, vaccine-associated CD4 TCRs also spanned spike. The sample set comprised mostly white British donors with more females, and clonal diversity was possibly underestimated.

The material sequenced was peripheral blood, taken 28 days after the second AZD1222 dose. This receptor was obtained from an adult who received the AZD1222 COVID-19 vaccine. This chain joins TRBV7-2 and TRBJ1-1; 7 bases line up with TRBD1. CDR3 DNA: TGTGCCAGCAGCTTCACAGGGGTGAACACTGAAGCTTTCTTT. Protein: CASSFTGVNTEAFF.